These T cell receptor beta chains were read from a single sample in a study of blood T cell repertoires in COVID-19. TCRdb's copy holds only in-frame clones and misses some; the assay was immunoSEQ multiplex PCR. The data contain approximately 75,000 clones, around 85% of them singletons. The sample was peripheral blood. The source of these receptors is a man older than 75 with acute or convalescent COVID-19. Both conserved end residues are part of each CDR3. D genes are given only for firm matches. Some rows have no size entry. The others give once, few or many, or a class for an expanded clone.

size,D,J,length,V,CDR3,DNA
few,TRBD1,TRBJ2-7,17,TRBV27,CASSLAGTVSLPYEQYF,TGTGCCAGCAGTTTAGCTGGGACAGTGTCCCTCCCCTACGAGCAGTACTTC
-,TRBD1,TRBJ1-2,14,TRBV29-1,CSVETGQGARGYTF,TGCAGCGTCGAAACGGGACAGGGGGCTCGAGGCTACACCTTC
-,TRBD2,TRBJ2-7,16,TRBV28,CASTPGTSGGSYEQYF,TGTGCCAGCACCCCAGGGACTAGCGGGGGCTCCTACGAGCAGTACTTC
-,TRBD1,TRBJ2-1,15,TRBV7-6,CASSSGTGTGNEQFF,TGTGCCAGCAGCTCCGGGACAGGGACGGGGAATGAGCAGTTCTTC
-,-,TRBJ2-1,15,TRBV14,CASSPPGSPSGEQFF,TGTGCCAGCAGCCCTCCGGGATCCCCGTCGGGGGAGCAGTTCTTC
-,-,TRBJ2-5,14,TRBV7-3,CASSLIARGETQYF,TGTGCCAGCAGCTTAATAGCAAGAGGAGAGACCCAGTACTTC
-,TRBD2,TRBJ2-1,17,TRBV5-1,CASSFRPGTGGTSEQFF,TGCGCCAGCAGCTTCAGACCCGGGACGGGGGGGACGAGTGAGCAGTTCTTC
-,TRBD1,TRBJ2-6,15,TRBV6-5,CASTKTGAGANVLTF,TGTGCCAGCACTAAGACAGGGGCTGGGGCCAACGTCCTGACTTTC
-,TRBD1,TRBJ2-2,15,TRBV5-1,CASSLGQGAAGELFF,TGCGCCAGCAGCTTGGGCCAGGGGGCGGCCGGGGAGCTGTTTTTT
-,-,TRBJ1-4,14,TRBV2,CASSPGYGGEKLFF,TGTGCCAGCAGCCCAGGGTACGGTGGTGAAAAACTGTTTTTT
-,-,TRBJ1-5,13,TRBV6-5,CAVWGQSNQPQHF,TGTGCCGTATGGGGGCAGAGCAATCAGCCCCAGCATTTT
-,TRBD1,TRBJ1-1,15,TRBV19,CASSITGGAATEAFF,TGTGCCAGTAGTATAACAGGGGGCGCGGCCACTGAAGCTTTCTTT
-,TRBD2,TRBJ2-2,17,TRBV3-1/TRBV3-2,CASSFPTSGGDTGELFF,TGTGCCAGCAGCTTCCCGACTAGCGGGGGAGACACCGGGGAGCTGTTTTTT
-,-,TRBJ1-1,13,TRBV5-4,CASSSPGYTEAFF,TGTGCCAGCAGCTCACCAGGGTACACTGAAGCTTTCTTT
-,TRBD1,TRBJ1-2,14,TRBV6-5,CASRTGGVGYGYTF,TGTGCCAGCAGGACAGGGGGAGTCGGGTATGGCTACACCTTC
-,TRBD1,TRBJ1-1,17,TRBV4-1,CASSHTDRGRLNTEAFF,TGCGCCAGCAGCCACACGGACAGGGGCCGGCTGAACACTGAAGCTTTCTTT
-,-,TRBJ2-5,13,TRBV11-2,CASSLVRQETQYF,TGTGCCAGCAGCTTAGTTCGGCAAGAGACCCAGTACTTC
once,TRBD2,TRBJ2-1,16,TRBV7-7,CASSLSGTSVNNEQFF,TGTGCCAGCAGCTTATCCGGGACTAGCGTCAACAATGAGCAGTTCTTC
-,TRBD1,TRBJ1-2,13,TRBV5-1,CASSMDGQGEYTF,TGCGCCAGCAGCATGGACGGACAGGGGGAATACACCTTC
-,TRBD1,TRBJ2-7,13,TRBV10-3,CATDRDRDDEQYF,TGTGCCACTGACCGGGACAGGGACGACGAGCAGTACTTC
few,TRBD1,TRBJ1-6,16,TRBV29-1,CSVLTGDGSYNSPLHF,TGCAGCGTCCTGACAGGGGACGGCTCCTATAATTCACCCCTCCACTTT
-,TRBD2,TRBJ2-3,15,TRBV6-5,CASSYAGVPTDTQYF,TGTGCCAGCAGTTACGCGGGGGTGCCAACAGATACGCAGTATTTT
-,-,TRBJ1-5,15,TRBV6-6,CASSSPGLGNQPQHF,TGTGCCAGCAGTTCCCCCGGTTTAGGCAATCAGCCCCAGCATTTT
-,-,TRBJ1-3,15,TRBV10-3,CAISDDGGSGNTIYF,TGTGCCATCAGTGACGACGGCGGCTCTGGAAACACCATATATTTT
-,-,TRBJ1-1,15,TRBV24-1,CATSVTGTTNTEAFF,TGTGCCACCAGTGTTACAGGGACAACGAACACTGAAGCTTTCTTT
-,TRBD1,TRBJ2-1,15,TRBV28,CASNSPGTGTGEQFF,TGTGCCAGCAACAGTCCCGGGACAGGGACGGGGGAGCAGTTCTTC
-,TRBD1,TRBJ1-1,14,TRBV19,CASSPRTGNTEAFF,TGTGCCAGTAGTCCAAGGACAGGGAACACTGAAGCTTTCTTT
once,-,TRBJ2-5,15,TRBV7-2,CASSLSLLRGETQYF,TGTGCCAGCAGCTTATCCCTCCTTCGCGGCGAGACCCAGTACTTC
-,TRBD2,TRBJ2-7,15,TRBV4-3,CASSQEASGRREQYF,TGCGCCAGCAGCCAAGAGGCCAGCGGGAGGCGTGAGCAGTACTTC
once,-,TRBJ1-2,13,TRBV10-3,CAISGQADYGYTF,TGTGCCATCAGTGGGCAGGCAGACTATGGCTACACCTTC
-,TRBD2,TRBJ2-3,14,TRBV7-6,CASSTQRGPDTQYF,TGTGCCAGCAGCACTCAGCGGGGCCCAGATACGCAGTATTTT
-,TRBD1,TRBJ1-4,13,TRBV28,CASRTTGNEKLFF,TGTGCCAGCAGAACGACAGGGAATGAAAAACTGTTTTTT
-,TRBD2,TRBJ2-7,15,TRBV6-5,CASSQGLAGVDEQYF,TGTGCCAGCAGTCAGGGACTAGCGGGAGTGGATGAGCAGTACTTC
-,-,TRBJ1-5,16,TRBV7-2,CASSYQANQGYQPQHF,TGTGCCAGCAGCTATCAGGCGAACCAGGGCTATCAGCCCCAGCATTTT
-,-,TRBJ1-4,15,TRBV15,CATSRVGAGGEKLFF,TGTGCCACCAGCAGAGTGGGGGCAGGTGGAGAAAAACTGTTTTTT
-,TRBD2,TRBJ2-3,14,TRBV9,CASSPSGNTDTQYF,TGTGCCAGCAGCCCCAGCGGGAACACAGATACGCAGTATTTT
-,-,TRBJ1-2,15,TRBV4-1,CASSPLVNGVGGYTF,TGCGCCAGCAGCCCATTAGTAAACGGGGTGGGTGGCTACACCTTC
-,TRBD2,TRBJ2-1,15,TRBV7-9,CASSSSGTRGNEQFF,TGTGCCAGCAGTTCTTCCGGGACTAGGGGGAATGAGCAGTTCTTC
-,-,TRBJ2-3,14,TRBV27,CASSPLASTDTQYF,TGTGCCAGCAGTCCCCTGGCTTCCACAGATACGCAGTATTTT
-,-,TRBJ1-5,16,TRBV11-2,CASSSGTRKLNQPQHF,TGTGCCAGCAGCTCCGGGACACGGAAGCTCAATCAGCCCCAGCATTTT
once,TRBD2,TRBJ2-5,14,TRBV5-1,CASSPGTSGETQYF,TGCGCCAGCAGCCCTGGGACTAGCGGAGAGACCCAGTACTTC
-,TRBD1,TRBJ2-5,15,TRBV18,CASSPWAGGEETQYF,TGTGCCAGCTCACCATGGGCAGGGGGCGAAGAGACCCAGTACTTC
-,TRBD1,TRBJ1-2,15,TRBV10-3,CAISGVSTTGDGYTF,TGTGCCATCAGTGGTGTCTCCACAACAGGGGATGGCTACACCTTC
-,-,TRBJ2-1,13,TRBV28,CASKTGPDNEQFF,TGTGCCAGCAAAACAGGGCCTGACAATGAGCAGTTCTTC
few,-,TRBJ1-4,14,TRBV5-6,CASSKGGRGEKLFF,TGTGCCAGCAGCAAAGGGGGAAGGGGTGAAAAACTGTTTTTT
-,-,TRBJ1-2,15,TRBV7-2,CASTLGTVPLYGYTF,TGTGCCAGCACCTTAGGTACAGTCCCCTTATATGGCTACACCTTC
once,TRBD1,TRBJ2-7,14,TRBV9,CASSVAGGNYEQYF,TGTGCCAGCAGCGTAGCAGGGGGAAACTACGAGCAGTACTTC
few,-,TRBJ1-2,17,TRBV4-3,CASSQDRLGGAYYGYTF,TGCGCCAGCAGCCAAGACCGCTTGGGAGGGGCCTACTATGGCTACACCTTC
once,-,TRBJ2-3,15,TRBV7-2,CASSLQTGPTDTQYF,TGTGCCAGCAGCCTCCAGACAGGACCCACAGATACGCAGTATTTT
-,TRBD1,TRBJ2-3,16,TRBV25-1,CASSPRGQGGEDTQYF,TGTGCCAGCAGTCCTCGGGGACAGGGGGGTGAAGATACGCAGTATTTT
-,TRBD1,TRBJ2-5,14,TRBV7-6,CASSSNRGGETQYF,TGTGCCAGCAGCTCAAACAGGGGCGGGGAGACCCAGTACTTC
once,-,TRBJ1-2,14,TRBV6-5,CASRQGLEGYGYTF,TGTGCCAGCAGGCAAGGACTCGAAGGGTATGGCTACACCTTC
-,-,TRBJ1-5,14,TRBV2,CASRPGSVNQPQHF,TGTGCCAGCAGACCCGGGTCGGTAAATCAGCCCCAGCATTTT
-,TRBD1,TRBJ2-3,15,TRBV7-2,CASSLGTGGADTQYF,TGTGCCAGCAGCTTAGGGACAGGGGGCGCAGATACGCAGTATTTT